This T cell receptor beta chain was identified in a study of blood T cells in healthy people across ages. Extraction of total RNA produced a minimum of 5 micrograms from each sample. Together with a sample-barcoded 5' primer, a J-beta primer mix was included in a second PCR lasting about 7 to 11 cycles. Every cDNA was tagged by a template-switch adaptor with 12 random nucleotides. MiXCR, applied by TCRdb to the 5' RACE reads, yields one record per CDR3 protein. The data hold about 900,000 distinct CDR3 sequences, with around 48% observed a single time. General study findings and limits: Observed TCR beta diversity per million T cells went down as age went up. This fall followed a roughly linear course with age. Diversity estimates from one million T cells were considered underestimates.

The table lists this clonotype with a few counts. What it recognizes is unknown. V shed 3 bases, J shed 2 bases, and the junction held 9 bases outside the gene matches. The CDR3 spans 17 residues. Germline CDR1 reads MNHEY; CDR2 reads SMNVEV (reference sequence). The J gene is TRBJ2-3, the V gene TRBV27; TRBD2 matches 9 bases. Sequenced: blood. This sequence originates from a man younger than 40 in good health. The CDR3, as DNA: TGTGCCAGCAGTTTTGGGTGGGGCGGGGGGGCCACAGATACGCAGTATTTT. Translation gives CASSFGWGGGATDTQYF.